Listed here is a single T cell receptor (beta chain). Its specificity is unknown. The source of the sample is a study of cytomegalovirus exposure and HLA in healthy donors. It was with 60 Vbeta and 13 Jbeta primers that the PCR ran. TCRdb's copy holds only in-frame clones and misses some; the assay was immunoSEQ multiplex PCR. The sample shows some 130,000 clones, over 60% of them seen only once. General study results and limits: What was likely a sequencing artifact was a cluster of highly shared sequence variants.

The CDR3 consists of 19 residues. Germline V gene sequence: CDR1 MDHEN, CDR2 SYDVKM. Trimming cost V 4 bases and J 0 bases; bases outside gene matches: 15. These donors, healthy bone marrow donors, were studied. The chain has TRBV28 and TRBJ1-5; 7 bases align to TRBD1. The sequenced sample was PBMCs. The TCR originated in a male donor in good health and CMV-seropositive. In nucleotides, the CDR3 is TGTGCCAGCAGTTACAAACACGGGACAGTTGATTATAGCAATCAGCCCCAGCATTTT. Translating it yields CASSYKHGTVDYSNQPQHF.